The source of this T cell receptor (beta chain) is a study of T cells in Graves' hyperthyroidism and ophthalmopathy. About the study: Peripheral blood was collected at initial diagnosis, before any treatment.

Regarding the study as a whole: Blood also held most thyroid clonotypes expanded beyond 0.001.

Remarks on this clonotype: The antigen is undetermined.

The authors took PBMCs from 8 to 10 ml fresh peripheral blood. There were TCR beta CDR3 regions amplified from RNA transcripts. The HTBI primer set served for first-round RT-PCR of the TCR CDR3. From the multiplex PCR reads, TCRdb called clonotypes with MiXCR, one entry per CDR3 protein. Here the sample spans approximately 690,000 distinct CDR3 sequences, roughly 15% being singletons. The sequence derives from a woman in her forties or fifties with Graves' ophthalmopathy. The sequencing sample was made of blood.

As DNA, the CDR3 is TGTGCCACCATAGAAGTAGCGGGAGGGCTAACCGGGGAGCTGTTTTTT. Residues: CATIEVAGGLTGELFF. V gene TRBV15 combines with J gene TRBJ2-2, with 11 bases aligning to TRBD2. This CDR3 comprises 16 residues. With V trimmed by 7 bases and J by 5 bases, 9 bases remained unmatched. In germline, CDR1 is LNHNV, CDR2 YYDKDF (reference sequence). The entire variable domain, with the rest obtained from reference TRBV15 and TRBJ2-2, is as follows: DAMVIQNPRYQVTQFGKPVTLSCSQTLNHNVMYWYQQKSSQAPKLLFHYYDKDFNNEADTPDNFQSRRPNTSFCFLDIRSPGLGDTAMYLCATIEVAGGLTGELFFGEGSRLTVL.